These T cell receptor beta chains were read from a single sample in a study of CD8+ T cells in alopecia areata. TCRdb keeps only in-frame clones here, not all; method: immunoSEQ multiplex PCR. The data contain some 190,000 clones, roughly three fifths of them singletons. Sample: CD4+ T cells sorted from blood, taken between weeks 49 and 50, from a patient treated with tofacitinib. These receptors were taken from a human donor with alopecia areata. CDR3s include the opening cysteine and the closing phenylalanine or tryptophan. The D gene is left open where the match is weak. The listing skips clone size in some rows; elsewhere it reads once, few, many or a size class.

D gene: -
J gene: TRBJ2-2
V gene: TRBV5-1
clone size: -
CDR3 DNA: TGCGCCAGCAGCTCCAGCGGGACCGGGGAGCTGTTTTTT
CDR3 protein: CASSSSGTGELFF

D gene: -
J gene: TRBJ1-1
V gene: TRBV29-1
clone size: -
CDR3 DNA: TGCAGCGCTCGGACAGCTTCCGCAACTGAAGCTTTCTTT
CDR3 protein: CSARTASATEAFF

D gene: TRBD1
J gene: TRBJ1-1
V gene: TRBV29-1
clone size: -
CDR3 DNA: TGCAGCGTCGGGACAGGGCGAACGATGAACACTGAAGCTTTCTTT
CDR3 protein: CSVGTGRTMNTEAFF

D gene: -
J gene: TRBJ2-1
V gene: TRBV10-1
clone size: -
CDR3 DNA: TGCGCCAGCAGTGAGTCGGGCCTGCCGCCCCATGAGCAGTTCTTC
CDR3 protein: CASSESGLPPHEQFF

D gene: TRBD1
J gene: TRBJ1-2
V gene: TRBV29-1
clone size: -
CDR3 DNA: TGCAGCGTGGGGCGACAGGGAGGCTACACCTTC
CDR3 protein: CSVGRQGGYTF

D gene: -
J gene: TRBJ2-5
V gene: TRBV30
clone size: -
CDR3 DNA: TGTGCCTGGATGGCTAGCGCACAAGAGACCCAGTACTTC
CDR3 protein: CAWMASAQETQYF

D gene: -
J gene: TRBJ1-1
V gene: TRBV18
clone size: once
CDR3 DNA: TGTGCCAGCTCACCACCGAAGGGGGGCGGCCCTGAAGCTTTCTTT
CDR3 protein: CASSPPKGGGPEAFF

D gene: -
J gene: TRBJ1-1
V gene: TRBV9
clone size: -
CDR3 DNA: TGTGCCAGCAGCGTAACGCCGGGGGCGAACACTGAAGCTTTCTTT
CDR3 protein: CASSVTPGANTEAFF

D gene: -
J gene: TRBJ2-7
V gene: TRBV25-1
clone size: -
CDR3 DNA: TGTGCCAGCAGTGAAGATGGGCCTTTCACCTACGAGCAGTACTTC
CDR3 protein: CASSEDGPFTYEQYF

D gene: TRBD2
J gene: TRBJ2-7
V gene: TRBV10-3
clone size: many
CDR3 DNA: TGTGCCATCAGTGGGACTAGCGAGGGGACAGTGCAGTACTTC
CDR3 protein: CAISGTSEGTVQYF

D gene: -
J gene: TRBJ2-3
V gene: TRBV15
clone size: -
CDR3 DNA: TGTGCCACCAGCAGAGCTTGGGGGCGACAAGATACGCAGTATTTT
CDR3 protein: CATSRAWGRQDTQYF

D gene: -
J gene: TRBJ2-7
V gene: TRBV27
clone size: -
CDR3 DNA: TGTGCCAGCAGTTTACAAGTGCCATCCTACGAGCAGTACTTC
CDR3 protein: CASSLQVPSYEQYF

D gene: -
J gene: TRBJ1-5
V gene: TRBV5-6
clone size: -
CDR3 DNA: TGTGCCAGCAGCCCCGCCGGGACAAGGGGCAATCAGCCCCAGCATTTT
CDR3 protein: CASSPAGTRGNQPQHF

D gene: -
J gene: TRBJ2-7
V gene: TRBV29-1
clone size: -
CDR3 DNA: TGCAGCGTTCGCGGGACAGAGACATGGGGCGAGCAGTACTTC
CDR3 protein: CSVRGTETWGEQYF

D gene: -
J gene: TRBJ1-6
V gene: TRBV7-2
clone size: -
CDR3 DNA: TGTGCCAGCAGCTTGTGGGGCGGGGGTTCACCCCTCCACTTT
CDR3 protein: CASSLWGGGSPLHF

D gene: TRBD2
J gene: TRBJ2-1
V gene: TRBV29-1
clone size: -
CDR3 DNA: TGCAGCGTTAGCGGGGTCAACAATGAGCAGTTCTTC
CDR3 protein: CSVSGVNNEQFF

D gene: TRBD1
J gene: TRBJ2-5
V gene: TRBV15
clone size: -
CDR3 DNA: TGTGCCACGACAGGGGCGGGGGAGACCCAGTACTTC
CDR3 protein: CATTGAGETQYF

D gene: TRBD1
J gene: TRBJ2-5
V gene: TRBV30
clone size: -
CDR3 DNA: TGTGCCTGGAACTACAGGGGATTGCGACAAGAGACCCAGTACTTC
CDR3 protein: CAWNYRGLRQETQYF

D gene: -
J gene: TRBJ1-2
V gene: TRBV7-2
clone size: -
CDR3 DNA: TGTGCCAGCAGCCGCAGGGATACCTATGGCTACACCTTC
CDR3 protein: CASSRRDTYGYTF

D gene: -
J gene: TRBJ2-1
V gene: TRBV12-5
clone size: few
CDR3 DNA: TGTGCTAGTGGTTCTCCCCGAGGGGAAAACAATGAGCAGTTCTTC
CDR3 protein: CASGSPRGENNEQFF

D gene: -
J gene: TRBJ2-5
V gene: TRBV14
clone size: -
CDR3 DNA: TGTGCCAGCAGCCAAGGGTCCGGCAGGGGGAGGCGAGAGACCCAGTACTTC
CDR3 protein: CASSQGSGRGRRETQYF

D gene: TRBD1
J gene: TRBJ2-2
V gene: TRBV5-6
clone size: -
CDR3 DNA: TGTGCCAGCAGCCCATTTTACGACAGGGGCAACACCGGGGAGCTGTTTTTT
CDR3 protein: CASSPFYDRGNTGELFF

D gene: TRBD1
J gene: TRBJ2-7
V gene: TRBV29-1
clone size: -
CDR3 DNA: TGCAGCGCCGGGACCGGGACAGGGAACGAGCAGTACTTC
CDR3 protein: CSAGTGTGNEQYF

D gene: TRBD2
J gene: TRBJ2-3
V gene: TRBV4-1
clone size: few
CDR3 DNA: TGCGCCAGCAGCCAAGAAAAGCGGGGGCAGTATTTT
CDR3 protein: CASSQEKRGQYF

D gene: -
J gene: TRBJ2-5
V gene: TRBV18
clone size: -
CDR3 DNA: TGTGCCAGCTCACCACGGGGCGGAGGCCAAGAGACCCAGTACTTC
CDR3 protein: CASSPRGGGQETQYF

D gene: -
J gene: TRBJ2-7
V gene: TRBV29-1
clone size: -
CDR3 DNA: TGCAGCGTTGGAGGGTCGGTCTCCTACGAGCAGTACTTC
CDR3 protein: CSVGGSVSYEQYF

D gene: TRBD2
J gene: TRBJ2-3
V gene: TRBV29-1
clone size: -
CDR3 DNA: TGCAGCGTTCATAGCGGGGGGCATTCAGATACGCAGTATTTT
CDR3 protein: CSVHSGGHSDTQYF

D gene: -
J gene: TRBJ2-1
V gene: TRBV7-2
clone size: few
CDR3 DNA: TGTGCCAGCAGTGATCGACCATGGCACAATGAGCAGTTCTTC
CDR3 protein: CASSDRPWHNEQFF

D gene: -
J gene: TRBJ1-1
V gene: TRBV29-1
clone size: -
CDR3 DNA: TGCAGCGTTGATCGCCAGGTTACTGAAGCTTTCTTT
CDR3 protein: CSVDRQVTEAFF

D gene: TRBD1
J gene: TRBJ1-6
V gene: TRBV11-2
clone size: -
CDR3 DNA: TGTGCCAGCAGCTCACAGGGGGCGACCTATAATTCACCCCTCCACTTT
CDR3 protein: CASSSQGATYNSPLHF

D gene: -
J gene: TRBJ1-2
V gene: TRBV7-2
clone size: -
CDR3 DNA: TGTGCCAGCAGCACCGCGGACAGCTATGGCTACACCTTC
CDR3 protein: CASSTADSYGYTF

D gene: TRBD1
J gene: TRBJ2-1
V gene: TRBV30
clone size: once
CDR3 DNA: TGTGCCTGGAGTGTTTCGGGACAGGGGTTGCATGAGCAGTTCTTC
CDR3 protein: CAWSVSGQGLHEQFF

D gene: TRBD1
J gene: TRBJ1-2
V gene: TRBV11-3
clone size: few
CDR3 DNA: TGTGCCAGCAGCTTAGAAGGGAGACAGGGGGACTATGGCTACACCTTC
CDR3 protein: CASSLEGRQGDYGYTF